This T cell receptor beta chain is from a study of shared clonotypes between healthy human individuals. Sequencing was performed with immunoSEQ multiplex PCR; in TCRdb, only in-frame clones are kept and a portion is missing. The table lists about 730,000 clones, roughly 72% of them singletons, with around 1.7% in the top ten. The ends were cut back, 0 bases at V and 0 bases at J, with 6 bases in the middle. Germline lookup yields CDR1 MNHEY and CDR2 SVGAGI. The CDR3 loop spans 16 amino acids. The receptor was isolated from a woman in her twenties or thirties in good health. The rearrangement uses TRBV6-5 and TRBJ2-6; no definite D call. The sample consisted of memory CD4+ T cells sorted from blood. Sample subset: CD45RA-negative fraction. The CDR3 reads CASSYSYSSGANVLTF. The CDR3, as DNA: TGTGCCAGCAGTTACTCGTACAGCTCTGGGGCCAACGTCCTGACTTTC.